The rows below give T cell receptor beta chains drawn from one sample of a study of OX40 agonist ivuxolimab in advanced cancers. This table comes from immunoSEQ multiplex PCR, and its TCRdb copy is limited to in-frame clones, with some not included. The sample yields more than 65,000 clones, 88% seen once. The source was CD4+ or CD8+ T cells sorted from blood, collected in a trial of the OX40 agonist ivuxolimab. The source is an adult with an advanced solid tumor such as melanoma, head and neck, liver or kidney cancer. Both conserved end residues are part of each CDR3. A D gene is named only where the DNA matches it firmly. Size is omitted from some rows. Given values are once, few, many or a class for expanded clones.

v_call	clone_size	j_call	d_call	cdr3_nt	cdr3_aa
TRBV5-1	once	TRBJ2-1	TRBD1	TGCGCCAGCAGCACGGGACAGGGGAACGAGCAGTTCTTC	CASSTGQGNEQFF
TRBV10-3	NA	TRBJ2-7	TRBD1	TGTGCCATCAGATCGACAGGGGCCTACGAGCAGTACTTC	CAIRSTGAYEQYF
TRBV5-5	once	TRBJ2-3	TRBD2	TGTGCCAGCAGCTTAGGACTAGCGGGAGAGGGAGATACGCAGTATTTT	CASSLGLAGEGDTQYF
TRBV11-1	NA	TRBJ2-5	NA	TGTGCCAGCAGCAAAGACTTCGGCCCCCAAGAGACCCAGTACTTC	CASSKDFGPQETQYF
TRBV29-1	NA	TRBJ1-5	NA	TGCAGCGTTGGGGGAGCCAATCAGCCCCAGCATTTT	CSVGGANQPQHF
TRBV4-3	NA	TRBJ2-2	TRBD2	TGCGCCAGCAGCCAAACGACTAGCGGGGAGATAAACACCGGGGAGCTGTTTTTT	CASSQTTSGEINTGELFF
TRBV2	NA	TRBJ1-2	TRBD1	TGTGCCAGCAGTATCAGGGGGGACTATGGCTACACCTTC	CASSIRGDYGYTF
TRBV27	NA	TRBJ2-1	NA	TGTGCCAGCAGACCCAGAGGGACCTACAATGAGCAGTTCTTC	CASRPRGTYNEQFF
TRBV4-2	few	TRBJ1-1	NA	TGTGCCAGCAGCCAAGAAACGGTTATGAACACTGAAGCTTTCTTT	CASSQETVMNTEAFF
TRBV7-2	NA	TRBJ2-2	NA	TGTGCCAGCAGCCGAGAGTTCACCGGGGAGCTGTTTTTT	CASSREFTGELFF
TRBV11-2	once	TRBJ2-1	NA	TGTGCCAGCAGCTTCAGCCTACAGGGAGAGCAGTTCTTC	CASSFSLQGEQFF
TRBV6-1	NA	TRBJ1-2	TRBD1	TGTGCCAGCGTAGGAGAGAGAGGACAGGTCGAGGGCTACACCTTC	CASVGERGQVEGYTF
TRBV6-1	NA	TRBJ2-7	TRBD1	TGTGCCAGCAGCCTCCGGGACAGACGCTACGAGCAGTACTTC	CASSLRDRRYEQYF
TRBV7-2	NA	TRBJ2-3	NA	TGTGCCAGCAGCTTGGGTTTGTGGGTCACAGATACGCAGTATTTT	CASSLGLWVTDTQYF
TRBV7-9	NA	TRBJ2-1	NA	TGTGCCAGCAGCTTAGGGAATGAGCAGTTCTTC	CASSLGNEQFF
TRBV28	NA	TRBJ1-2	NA	TGTGCCAGCAGTTTACGTAACTATGGCTACACCTTC	CASSLRNYGYTF
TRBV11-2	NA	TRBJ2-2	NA	TGTGCCAGCAGCTTAAACGGAGCGAACACCGGGGAGCTGTTTTTT	CASSLNGANTGELFF
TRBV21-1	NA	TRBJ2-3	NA	TGTGCCAGCAGCAAACTGCCCCCCGAGGGAGGGCGCACAGATACGCAGTATTTT	CASSKLPPEGGRTDTQYF
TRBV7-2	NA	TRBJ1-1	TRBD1	TGTGCCAGCGGTGGACAGGGAGTACTAACTGAAGCTTTCTTT	CASGGQGVLTEAFF
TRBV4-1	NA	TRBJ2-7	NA	TGCGCCAGCAGCCTCCAACAGGGTTACGAGCAGTACTTC	CASSLQQGYEQYF
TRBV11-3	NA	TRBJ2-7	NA	TGTGCCAGCAGCTTAGAGGGGGAGAGAACCTACGAGCAGTACTTC	CASSLEGERTYEQYF
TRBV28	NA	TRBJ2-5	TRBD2	TGTGCCAGCAGTCGCCCGGGACTAGTTGTAGAGACCCAGTACTTC	CASSRPGLVVETQYF
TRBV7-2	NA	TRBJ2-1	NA	TGTGCCAGCAGCTTAGCGCGGACTGTGGGTGAGCAGTTCTTC	CASSLARTVGEQFF
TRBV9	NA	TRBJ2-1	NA	TGTGCCAGCAGCCCCCGTGGCAGAGAGCAGTTCTTC	CASSPRGREQFF
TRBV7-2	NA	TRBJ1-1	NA	TGTGCCAGCAGCTTTGGTTGGGCGGCTTTCTTT	CASSFGWAAFF